A selection of T cell receptor beta chains follows, all from one sample in a study of cytomegalovirus exposure and HLA in healthy donors. Produced via immunoSEQ multiplex PCR; TCRdb's table is partial and in-frame only. The data contain 110,000 or so clones, 77% of them singletons. The sequenced sample was PBMCs. Source of these receptors: a man younger than 35 in good health and CMV-seropositive. CDR3s include the opening cysteine and the closing phenylalanine or tryptophan. The D gene is left open where the match is weak.

TRBV5-4	TRBJ1-2	TRBD1	CASSSRQGAFGLGYTF
TRBV21-1	TRBJ1-1	.	CASSKGHCFWVNTEAFF
TRBV7-9	TRBJ2-2	TRBD1	CASSLPQGVAGELFF
TRBV5-8	TRBJ2-3	.	CASSSRLVFPTDTQYF
TRBV7-9	TRBJ2-7	TRBD1	CSSSRQGTYEQYF
TRBV30	TRBJ2-5	TRBD1	CAWSPGQGAGETQYF
TRBV28	TRBJ2-7	.	CASSLSGGPYEQYF
TRBV27	TRBJ2-2	TRBD2	CASSSLAYGRGTGELFF
TRBV7-9	TRBJ1-2	TRBD1	CASSRQGRDYGYTF
TRBV19	TRBJ1-1	TRBD1	CASSRDRGLAEAFF
TRBV6-1	TRBJ2-4	.	CASSEALGARTKNIQYF
TRBV7-6	TRBJ2-7	.	CASSSQGLTYEQYF
TRBV28	TRBJ2-3	.	CASRLNLGAPSTDTQYF
TRBV30	TRBJ1-5	.	CAWSLHLNQPQHF
TRBV7-9	TRBJ1-3	.	CASSPISGNTIYF
TRBV2	TRBJ2-4	.	CASSFGSGAGNIQYF
TRBV2	TRBJ2-7	TRBD1	CASSASGTGAEEQYF
TRBV28	TRBJ1-2	.	CASSAMGSGASYGYTF
TRBV5-4	TRBJ2-1	.	CASSSTSTDEQFF
TRBV21-1	TRBJ2-1	.	CASSNSPTGTGRIDEQFF
TRBV5-6	TRBJ2-7	TRBD2	CASRMGLADYEQYF
TRBV2	TRBJ2-2	.	CASSETGNTGELFF
TRBV6-6	TRBJ2-5	.	CASSPRLPVQETQYF
TRBV9	TRBJ2-1	TRBD2	CASTPDLAGGHLEQFF
TRBV7-6	TRBJ2-1	TRBD2	CASSLALGKREGYNEQFF
TRBV7-2	TRBJ1-2	TRBD1	CASSQRTGQAFGYTF